Listed below are T cell receptor beta chains from one sample, sequenced in a study of shared T cell receptors in the human thymus. Method: immunoSEQ multiplex PCR; TCRdb's copy keeps in-frame clones and lacks some. This table holds approximately 660,000 clones, roughly 90% found once. These data were also filed under a second study, of human thymus T cells.

The sample consisted of thymocytes. The receptor set was obtained from a boy less than two years old with a congenital heart defect. The CDR3 runs from the conserved cysteine through the conserved F or W. The D gene is left open where the match is weak. Clone size appears in some rows only: once, few, many, or a class for an expanded clone.

J gene | clone size | D gene | V gene | CDR3 protein | CDR3 DNA
TRBJ2-1 | NA | TRBD1 | TRBV5-5 | CASSVPGQCSYNEQFF | TGTGCCAGCAGCGTCCCGGGACAGTGCTCCTACAATGAGCAGTTCTTC
TRBJ1-1 | NA | NA | TRBV5-1 | CASSWGGTEAFF | TGCGCCAGCAGCTGGGGGGGGACTGAAGCTTTCTTT
TRBJ2-5 | NA | TRBD2 | TRBV15 | CATSRGTRPQETQYF | TGTGCCACCAGCAGGGGGACTAGGCCCCAAGAGACCCAGTACTTC
TRBJ2-7 | NA | NA | TRBV10-2 | CASTYLGAVGTYEQYF | TGCGCCAGCACCTACTTGGGAGCGGTAGGGACCTACGAGCAGTACTTC
TRBJ2-7 | NA | TRBD1 | TRBV2 | CASSEARDRGINEQYF | TGTGCCAGCAGTGAAGCAAGGGACAGGGGGATCAACGAGCAGTACTTC
TRBJ2-4 | NA | NA | TRBV5-6 | CASSLSLAKNIQYF | TGTGCCAGCAGCTTATCTTTAGCCAAAAACATTCAGTACTTC
TRBJ2-3 | NA | NA | TRBV29-1 | CSVDKRTTDTQYF | TGCAGCGTTGACAAGAGAACCACAGATACGCAGTATTTT
TRBJ2-7 | NA | TRBD1 | TRBV7-9 | CASSLDHGQGYEQYF | TGTGCCAGCAGCTTAGATCACGGACAGGGTTACGAGCAGTACTTC
TRBJ2-3 | NA | TRBD2 | TRBV4-2 | CASSQERTSPGGDTQYF | TGTGCCAGCAGCCAAGAACGGACTAGCCCGGGGGGAGATACGCAGTATTTT
TRBJ1-4 | NA | TRBD1 | TRBV19 | CASNPGQINEKLFF | TGTGCCAGTAATCCGGGACAGATTAATGAAAAACTGTTTTTT
TRBJ2-5 | NA | TRBD2 | TRBV9 | CASSSSRLAGGVWRETQYF | TGTGCCAGCAGCTCCTCCAGACTAGCGGGAGGGGTCTGGAGGGAGACCCAGTACTTC
TRBJ1-1 | NA | TRBD1 | TRBV4-2 | CASSRDRGRVLENTEAFF | TGTGCCAGCAGCCGAGACAGGGGGCGAGTGTTAGAAAACACTGAAGCTTTCTTT
TRBJ2-1 | once | TRBD2 | TRBV14 | CASSQDPTSGREGGNEQFF | TGTGCCAGCAGCCAAGATCCCACTAGCGGGAGGGAGGGTGGGAATGAGCAGTTCTTC
TRBJ1-5 | once | NA | TRBV19 | CASSEVDRPNQPQHF | TGTGCCAGTAGTGAGGTCGACAGGCCTAATCAGCCCCAGCATTTT
TRBJ2-7 | NA | NA | TRBV5-1 | CASSPGNYEQYF | TGCGCCAGCAGCCCCGGGAACTACGAGCAGTACTTC
TRBJ1-2 | NA | NA | TRBV7-6 | CASSLITVNYGYTF | TGTGCCAGCAGCCTAATCACAGTTAACTATGGCTACACCTTC
TRBJ2-1 | once | NA | TRBV5-4 | CASSLHQLGYEQFF | TGTGCCAGCAGCTTGCACCAACTAGGCTATGAGCAGTTCTTC
TRBJ2-2 | NA | TRBD2 | TRBV6-6 | CASRKTSGVNTGELFF | TGTGCCAGCAGGAAGACTAGCGGGGTAAACACCGGGGAGCTGTTTTTT
TRBJ1-1 | NA | TRBD1 | TRBV29-1 | CSVGGDRANTEAFF | TGCAGCGTTGGGGGAGACAGGGCGAACACTGAAGCTTTCTTT
TRBJ2-7 | NA | NA | TRBV30 | CAWSGVPYEQYF | TGTGCCTGGAGTGGAGTTCCATACGAGCAGTACTTC
TRBJ1-5 | NA | NA | TRBV21-1 | CASTKLRTDNGNQPQHF | TGTGCCAGCACCAAACTACGTACAGATAACGGCAATCAGCCCCAGCATTTT
TRBJ2-7 | NA | TRBD2 | TRBV7-3 | CASRRTSVSYEQYF | TGTGCCAGCAGACGGACTAGCGTATCCTACGAGCAGTACTTC
TRBJ1-2 | NA | NA | TRBV30 | CAWSEAKRGYGYTF | TGTGCCTGGAGTGAGGCGAAACGCGGCTATGGCTACACCTTC
TRBJ2-5 | NA | TRBD2 | TRBV7-2 | CASSPWTSGRIPETQYF | TGTGCCAGCAGCCCTTGGACTAGCGGGAGGATACCAGAGACCCAGTACTTC
TRBJ2-3 | NA | NA | TRBV28 | CASSPLAGTDTQYF | TGTGCCAGCAGTCCCCTTGCGGGCACAGATACGCAGTATTTT
TRBJ1-5 | NA | TRBD1 | TRBV18 | CASSPYRTGGGQPQHF | TGTGCCAGCTCACCCTATAGGACAGGGGGCGGTCAGCCCCAGCATTTT
TRBJ2-7 | NA | TRBD2 | TRBV6-5 | CASSSGLAGTSLEQYF | TGTGCCAGCAGTTCGGGACTGGCCGGGACTAGTTTGGAGCAGTACTTC
TRBJ1-1 | NA | NA | TRBV19 | CASSISPRWNTEAFF | TGTGCCAGTAGTATATCCCCGAGGTGGAACACTGAAGCTTTCTTT
TRBJ2-2 | NA | TRBD2 | TRBV11-3 | CASSLDLPSGDGRAGELFF | TGTGCCAGCAGCTTAGATCTGCCCAGCGGGGATGGTAGGGCCGGGGAGCTGTTTTTT
TRBJ2-7 | NA | TRBD2 | TRBV5-1 | CASSLKGGTDTYEQYF | TGCGCCAGCAGCTTGAAGGGAGGGACGGATACCTACGAGCAGTACTTC